The sample holds a few counts of the clone carrying this T cell receptor beta chain. The data were obtained in a study of technical replicates of blood from a handful of donors. This CDR3 region has 15 residues. The V gene's germline CDR1 is PRHDT and CDR2 FYEKMQ (reference sequence). V lost 5 bases to trimming and J lost 5 bases; unmatched junction nucleotides: 5. The method was immunoSEQ multiplex PCR; TCRdb's version includes in-frame clones alone and lacks a portion of them. The sample holds 68,000 or so clones, roughly nine tenths seen once. This chain connects TRBV13 to TRBJ2-1; 11 bases fit TRBD2. Specimen: PBMCs. The sequence was obtained from a human donor in good health. Some clones in this sample may be carry-over from other donors' samples. CDR3 amino acids: CASSAGTSGDNEQFF. The CDR3 region has the DNA TGTGCCAGCAGCGCCGGGACTAGCGGAGACAATGAGCAGTTCTTC.